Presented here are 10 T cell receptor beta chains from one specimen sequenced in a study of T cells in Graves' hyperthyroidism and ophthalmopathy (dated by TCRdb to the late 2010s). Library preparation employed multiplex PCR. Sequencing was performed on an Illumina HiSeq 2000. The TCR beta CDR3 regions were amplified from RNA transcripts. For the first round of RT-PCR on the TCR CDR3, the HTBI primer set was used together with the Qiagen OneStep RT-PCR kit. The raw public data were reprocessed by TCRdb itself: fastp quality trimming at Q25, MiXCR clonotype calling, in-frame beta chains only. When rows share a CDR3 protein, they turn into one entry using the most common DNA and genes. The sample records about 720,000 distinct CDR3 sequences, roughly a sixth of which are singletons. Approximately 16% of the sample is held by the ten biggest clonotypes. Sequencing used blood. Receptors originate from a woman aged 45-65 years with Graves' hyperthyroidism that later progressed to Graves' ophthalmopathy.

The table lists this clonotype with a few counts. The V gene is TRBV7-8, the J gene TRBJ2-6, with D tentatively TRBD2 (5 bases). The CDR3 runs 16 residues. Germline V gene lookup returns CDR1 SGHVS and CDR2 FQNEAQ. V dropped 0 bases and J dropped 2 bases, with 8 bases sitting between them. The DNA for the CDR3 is TGTGCCAGCAGCTTAGCGAGGGTCCCTGGGGCCAACGTCCTGACTTTC. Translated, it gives CASSLARVPGANVLTF.

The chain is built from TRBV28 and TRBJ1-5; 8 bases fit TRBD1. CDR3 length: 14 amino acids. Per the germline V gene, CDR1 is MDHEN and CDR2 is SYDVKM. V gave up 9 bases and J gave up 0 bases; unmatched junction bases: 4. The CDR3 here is CASEGTGSNQPQHF. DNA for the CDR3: TGTGCCAGTGAAGGGACAGGTAGCAATCAGCCCCAGCATTTT.

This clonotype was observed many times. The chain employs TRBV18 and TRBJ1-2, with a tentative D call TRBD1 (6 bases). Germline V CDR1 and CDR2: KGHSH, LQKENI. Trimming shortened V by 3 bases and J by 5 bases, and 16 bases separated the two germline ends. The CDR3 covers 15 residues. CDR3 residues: CASSPTWTANYGYTF. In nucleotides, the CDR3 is TGTGCCAGCTCACCTACCTGGACAGCCAATTATGGCTACACCTTC.

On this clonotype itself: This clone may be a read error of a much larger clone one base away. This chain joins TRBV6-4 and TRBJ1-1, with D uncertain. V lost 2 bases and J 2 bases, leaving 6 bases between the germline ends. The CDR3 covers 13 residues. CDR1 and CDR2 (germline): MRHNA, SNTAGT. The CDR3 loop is CASSDEGNTEAFF. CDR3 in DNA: TGTGCCAGCAGTGACGAGGGAAACACTGAAGCTTTCTTT.

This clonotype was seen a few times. DNA of the CDR3: TGTGCCTGGAGTGTCACAAGGTATGGCAATCAGCCCCAGCATTTT. It encodes CAWSVTRYGNQPQHF. The chain is built from TRBV30 and TRBJ1-5; D remains ambiguous. CDR1 is GTSNPN and CDR2 is SVGIG in the germline V gene (reference sequence). CDR3 length: 15 amino acids. Trimming left V 0 bases short and J 2 bases short, with 11 bases between.

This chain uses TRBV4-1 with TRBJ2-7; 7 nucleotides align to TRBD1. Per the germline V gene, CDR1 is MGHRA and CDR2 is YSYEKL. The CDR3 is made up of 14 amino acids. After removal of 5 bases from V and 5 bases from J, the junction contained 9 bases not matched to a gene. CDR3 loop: CASSSPTGRNEQYF. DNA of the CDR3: TGCGCCAGCAGCTCCCCGACAGGGCGGAACGAGCAGTACTTC.

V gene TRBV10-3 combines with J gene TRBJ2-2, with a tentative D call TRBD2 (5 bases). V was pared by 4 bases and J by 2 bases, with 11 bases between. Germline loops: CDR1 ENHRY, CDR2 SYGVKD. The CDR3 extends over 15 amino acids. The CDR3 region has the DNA TGTGCCATCAGTGGGACCGGGATTAACACCGGGGAGCTGTTTTTT. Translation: CAISGTGINTGELFF.

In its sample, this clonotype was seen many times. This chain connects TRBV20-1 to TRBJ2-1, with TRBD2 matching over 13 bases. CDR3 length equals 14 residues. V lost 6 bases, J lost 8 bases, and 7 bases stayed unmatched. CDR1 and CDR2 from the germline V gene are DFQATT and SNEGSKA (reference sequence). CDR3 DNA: TGCAGTGCCCACACTAGCGGGGGGGCTTATGAGCAGTTCTTC. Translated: CSAHTSGGAYEQFF.

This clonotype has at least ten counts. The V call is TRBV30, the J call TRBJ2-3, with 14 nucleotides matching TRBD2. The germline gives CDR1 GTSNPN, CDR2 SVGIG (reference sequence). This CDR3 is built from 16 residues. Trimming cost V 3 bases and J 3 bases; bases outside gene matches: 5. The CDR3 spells CAWRGGTSGGTDTQYF. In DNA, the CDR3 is TGTGCCTGGAGGGGAGGGACTAGCGGGGGTACAGATACGCAGTATTTT. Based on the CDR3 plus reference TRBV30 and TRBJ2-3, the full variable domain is SQTIHQWPATLVQPVGSPLSLECTVEGTSNPNLYWYRQAAGRGLQLLFYSVGIGQISSEVPQNLSASRPQDRQFILSSKKLLLSDSGFYLCAWRGGTSGGTDTQYFGPGTRLTVL.

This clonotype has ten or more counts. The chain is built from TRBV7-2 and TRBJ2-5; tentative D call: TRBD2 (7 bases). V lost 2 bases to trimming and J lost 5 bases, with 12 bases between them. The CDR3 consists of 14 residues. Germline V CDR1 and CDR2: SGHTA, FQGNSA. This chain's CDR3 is CASSLRGGEETQYF. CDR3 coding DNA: TGTGCCAGCAGCTTAAGGGGGGGGGAGGAGACCCAGTACTTC.